Below, 8 T cell receptor beta chains from the same sample are listed, as sequenced in a study of OX40 agonist ivuxolimab in advanced cancers. The repertoire was sequenced with immunoSEQ multiplex PCR; TCRdb's copy has only in-frame clones and lacks some. The table records 75,000 to 80,000 clones, around 85% of them present only once. Source: CD4+ or CD8+ T cells sorted from blood, taken in a trial of the OX40 agonist ivuxolimab. The origin of the receptors is an adult with an advanced solid tumor such as melanoma, head and neck, liver or kidney cancer.

The chain employs TRBV7-2 and TRBJ2-7; 12 bases line up with TRBD2. The CDR3 consists of 18 residues. CDR1 is SGHTA and CDR2 is FQGNSA in the germline V gene. With 1 base clipped from V and 4 bases from J, the junction kept 11 bases outside the gene matches. The CDR3 is CASSLVLAGGSSPYEQYF. In nucleotides, the CDR3 is TGTGCCAGCAGCTTAGTCCTAGCGGGAGGGTCCTCCCCGTACGAGCAGTACTTC.

DNA for the CDR3: TGTGCCAGCAGCTTAGGGACAGGGGAAAAAGCTTTCTTT. Encoded protein: CASSLGTGEKAFF. J is TRBJ1-1 and V is TRBV7-9; TRBD1 aligns across 9 bases. Germline-derived CDR1 and CDR2 are SEHNR and FQNEAQ (reference sequence). The CDR3 length is 13 residues. Losses at the gene ends were 1 base for V and 9 bases for J; bases not matched to a gene: 3.

This clone has just a few counts. The chain couples TRBV4-2 to TRBJ2-7, with 9 bases aligning to TRBD2. V shed 2 bases and J 2 bases; nucleotides not matched to a gene: 1. CDR3 length: 14 amino acids. Germline V gene sequence: CDR1 LGHNA, CDR2 YNFKEQ. CDR3 protein: CASSQPSGAYEQYF. Written as DNA, the CDR3 is TGTGCCAGCAGCCAACCTAGCGGGGCCTACGAGCAGTACTTC.

The rearrangement uses TRBV7-8 and TRBJ1-3; no reliable D call. The CDR3 contains 18 residues. The V and J ends lost 2 bases and 0 bases respectively, with 17 bases between them. CDR1 and CDR2 (germline): SGHVS, FQNEAQ. DNA of the CDR3: TGTGCCAGCAGCTTACTGTTGGTGTCCCCAGTCTCTGGAAACACCATATATTTT. Residues: CASSLLLVSPVSGNTIYF.

The genes are TRBV18 and TRBJ1-1; D is ambiguous. This CDR3 has 15 amino acids. V was cut by 2 bases and J by 1 base, with 11 bases left in between. From germline, CDR1 is KGHSH and CDR2 LQKENI. In DNA, the CDR3 is TGTGCCAGCTCACCAGGAAGGGCGGAGAACACTGAAGCTTTCTTT. This sequence encodes CASSPGRAENTEAFF.

The chain carries TRBV19 and TRBJ2-5, with 9 nucleotides matching TRBD1. This CDR3 spans 15 amino acids. The junction had 9 bases not matched to a gene; V was cut back by 4 bases and J by 6 bases. The germline CDR1 and CDR2 sequences are LNHDA and SQIVND (reference sequence). In nucleotides, the CDR3 is TGTGCCAGTAGTAAAGGGGGACAGGGAAAGAAGACCCAGTACTTC. Its protein product is CASSKGGQGKKTQYF.

This chain joins TRBV6-5 and TRBJ2-7; a possible D gene is TRBD1 (6 bases). CDR3 length: 15 residues. Trimming removed 2 bases at V and 1 base at J, with 12 bases between. Germline assignment: CDR1 MNHEY and CDR2 SVGAGI. The CDR3 sequence: CASSYGGELSYEQYF. The CDR3 DNA reads as TGTGCCAGCAGTTACGGGGGCGAACTGTCCTACGAGCAGTACTTC.

The chain links TRBV19 to TRBJ2-7, with D maybe TRBD2 (5 bases). Germline CDR1 is LNHDA and CDR2 is SQIVND (reference sequence). The germline V and J ends were trimmed by 3 bases and 0 bases, with 18 bases remaining between them. CDR3 length equals 17 residues. The CDR3 reads CASSMFGGTGNSYEQYF. Here the CDR3 DNA reads TGTGCCAGTAGTATGTTTGGAGGAACGGGGAACTCCTACGAGCAGTACTTC. The whole variable domain, filled in from reference TRBV19 and TRBJ2-7, reads DGGITQSPKYLFRKEGQNVTLSCEQNLNHDAMYWYRQDPGQGLRLIYYSQIVNDFQKGDIAEGYSVSREKKESFPLTVTSAQKNPTAFYLCASSMFGGTGNSYEQYFGPGTRLTVT.